What follows describes a single T cell receptor (beta chain). Its antigen is unknown. Using its own MiXCR run on the 5' RACE reads, TCRdb lists one record per CDR3 protein. This table has roughly 450,000 distinct CDR3 sequences, roughly 25% appearing once. This sample was taken from a study of CD8 T cells in ankylosing spondylitis. Study-level results: There was reportedly significant enrichment of clones that were disease-linked in matched ankylosing spondylitis synovial fluid. A TCR beta motif of 7 or 8 highly homologous variants appeared characteristic of ankylosing spondylitis blood.

Per the germline V gene, CDR1 is SGHRS and CDR2 is YFSETQ. The V end was cut by 4 bases, the J end by 3 bases, with 7 bases between. The CDR3 has 13 amino acids. The sample was blood, either unsorted or a sorted T cell fraction (not recorded which). This TCR was recovered from a male donor with ankylosing spondylitis. The rearrangement uses TRBV5-1 and TRBJ2-2, with D possibly being TRBD1 or TRBD2 (5 bases each). In DNA form, the CDR3 reads TGCGCCAGCAGCCGGGACCACACCGGGGAGCTGTTTTTT. Translated: CASSRDHTGELFF.